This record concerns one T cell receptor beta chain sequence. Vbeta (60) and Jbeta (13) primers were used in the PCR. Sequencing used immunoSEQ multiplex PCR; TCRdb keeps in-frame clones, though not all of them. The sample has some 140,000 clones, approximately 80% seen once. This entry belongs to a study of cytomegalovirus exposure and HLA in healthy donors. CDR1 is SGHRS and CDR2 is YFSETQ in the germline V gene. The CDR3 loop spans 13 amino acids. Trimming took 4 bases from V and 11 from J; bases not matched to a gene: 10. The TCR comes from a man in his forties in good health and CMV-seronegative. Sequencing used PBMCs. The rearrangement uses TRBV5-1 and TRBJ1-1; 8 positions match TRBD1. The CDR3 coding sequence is TGCGCCAGCAGCCTAGGACAGGGTCGGGTGGCTTTCTTT. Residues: CASSLGQGRVAFF. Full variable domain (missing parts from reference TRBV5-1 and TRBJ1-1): KAGVTQTPRYLIKTRGQQVTLSCSPISGHRSVSWYQQTPGQGLQFLFEYFSETQRNKGNFPGRFSGRQFSNSRSEMNVSTLELGDSALYLCASSLGQGRVAFFGQGTRLTVV.